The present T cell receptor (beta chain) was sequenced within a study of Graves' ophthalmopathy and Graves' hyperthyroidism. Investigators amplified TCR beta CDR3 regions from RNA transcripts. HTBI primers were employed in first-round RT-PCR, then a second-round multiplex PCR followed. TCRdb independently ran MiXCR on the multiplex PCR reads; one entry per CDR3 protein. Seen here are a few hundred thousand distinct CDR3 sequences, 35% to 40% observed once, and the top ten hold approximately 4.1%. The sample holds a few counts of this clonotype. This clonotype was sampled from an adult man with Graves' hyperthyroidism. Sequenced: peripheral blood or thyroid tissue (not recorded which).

The CDR3 reads CASRRDGNTIYF. The DNA for the CDR3 is TGTGCCAGCAGGAGAGATGGAAACACCATATATTTT. The gene calls are TRBV4-2 and TRBJ1-3; no firm D call. CDR3 size: 12 residues. From germline, CDR1 is LGHNA and CDR2 YNFKEQ. V shed 6 bases and J shed 3 bases, with 6 bases lying between them.